Below, one T cell receptor (beta chain) is given with its context. This sample is part of a study of blood T cell repertoires in COVID-19. Study background: Acute and convalescent COVID-19 specimens originated in the United States, Italy and Spain. In each case, the material was cDNA or gDNA derived from T cells, B-cell-depleted T cells, or PBMCs.

Authors' data handling: Cell counts per sample came from amplifying reference gene primers. Clones were sequenced by immunoSEQ multiplex PCR, and TCRdb holds only the in-frame ones, with some missing. That table gives V, J and clone size, and the DNA gave D and trimming. The sample carries 50,000 to 70,000 clones, approximately 86% recorded once. From germline, CDR1 is LNHDA and CDR2 SQIVND (reference sequence). This CDR3 comprises 13 residues. V lost 1 base, J lost 8 bases, and 11 bases lay in between. The source is a human donor with active COVID-19. The donor label of this sample is uncertain. Sequencing used peripheral blood. The V call is TRBV19, the J call TRBJ1-1; D is ambiguous. This CDR3 is CASSIVPSTEAFF. The CDR3 nucleotides are TGTGCCAGTAGTATAGTCCCTTCTACCGAAGCTTTCTTT.